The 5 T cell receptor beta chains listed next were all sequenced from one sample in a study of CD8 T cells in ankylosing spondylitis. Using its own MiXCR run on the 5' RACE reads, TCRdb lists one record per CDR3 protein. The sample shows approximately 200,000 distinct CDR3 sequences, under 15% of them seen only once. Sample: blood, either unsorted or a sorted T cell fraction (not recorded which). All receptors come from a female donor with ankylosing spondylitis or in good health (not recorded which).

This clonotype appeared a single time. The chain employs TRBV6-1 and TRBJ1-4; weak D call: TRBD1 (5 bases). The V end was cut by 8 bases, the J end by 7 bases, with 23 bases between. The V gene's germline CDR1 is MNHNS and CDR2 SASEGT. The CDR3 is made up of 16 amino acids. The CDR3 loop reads CASARSGQPSLEKLFF. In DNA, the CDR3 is TGTGCCAGCGCGAGGTCAGGGCAACCTTCCCTTGAAAAACTGTTTTTT.

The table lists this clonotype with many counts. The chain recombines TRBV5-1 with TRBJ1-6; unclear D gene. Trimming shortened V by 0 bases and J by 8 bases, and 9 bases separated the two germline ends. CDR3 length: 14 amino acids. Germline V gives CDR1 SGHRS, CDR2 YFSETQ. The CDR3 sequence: CASSLVGRDSPLHF. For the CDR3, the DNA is TGCGCCAGCAGCTTGGTCGGACGGGATTCACCCCTCCACTTT.

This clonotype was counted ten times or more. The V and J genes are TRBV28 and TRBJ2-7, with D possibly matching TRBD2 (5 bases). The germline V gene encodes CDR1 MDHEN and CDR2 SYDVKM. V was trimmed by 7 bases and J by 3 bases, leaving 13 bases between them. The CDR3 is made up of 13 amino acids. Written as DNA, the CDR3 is TGTGCCAGCACACGTCAGGACTTCTACGAGCAGTACTTC. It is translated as CASTRQDFYEQYF.

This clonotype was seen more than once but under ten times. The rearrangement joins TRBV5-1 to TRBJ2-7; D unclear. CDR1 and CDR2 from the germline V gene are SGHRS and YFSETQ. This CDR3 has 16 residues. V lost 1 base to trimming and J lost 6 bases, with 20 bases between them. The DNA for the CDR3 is TGCGCCAGCAGCTTGTATTCCACACCCCTACCATCCGAGCAGTACTTC. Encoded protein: CASSLYSTPLPSEQYF.

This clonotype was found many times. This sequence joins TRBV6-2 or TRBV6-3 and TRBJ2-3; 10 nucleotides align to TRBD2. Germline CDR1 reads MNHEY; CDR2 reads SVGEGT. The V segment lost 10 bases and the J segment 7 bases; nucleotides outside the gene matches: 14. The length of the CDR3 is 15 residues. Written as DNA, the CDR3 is TGTGCCATCGACCGAGCGGGAGGGCCGGGCCATACGCAGTATTTT. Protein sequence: CAIDRAGGPGHTQYF.